The sequence of this TCR beta chain was determined in a study of T-cell memory formation after mild COVID-19. In the study overall: TCR clusters showed largely donor specificity.

MiXCR, applied by TCRdb to the 5' RACE reads, yields one record per CDR3 protein. The table includes hundreds of thousands of distinct CDR3 sequences, around 15% detected once. The germline V gene encodes CDR1 SGHVS and CDR2 FQNEAQ. The CDR3 contains 14 residues. With 5 bases clipped from V and 7 bases from J, the junction kept 10 bases outside the gene matches. This TCR derives from a man younger than 30 who had mild COVID-19 (a few samples of this study predate the infection). Cell type and time point are not known. The chain has TRBV7-8 and TRBJ2-7; 8 nucleotides align to TRBD1. The material sequenced was PBMCs or a T cell subset sorted from them (not recorded which). CDR3 sequence: CASSVDRVSGEQYF. As DNA, the CDR3 is TGTGCCAGCAGCGTGGACAGGGTGAGCGGTGAGCAGTACTTC.